What follows are 11 T cell receptor beta chains derived from one specimen sequenced in a study of blood T cells in healthy people across ages. Next came a second PCR, run for about 7 to 12 cycles, which used a sample-barcoded 5' primer along with a J-beta primer mix. TCRdb fed the 5' RACE reads into MiXCR, producing one record per CDR3 protein. The sample contains about 930,000 distinct CDR3 sequences, around 29% of which appear only once. The same sample was also studied in work on T cells of mothers and their children.

Sequencing was carried out using blood. The receptors were sampled from a woman aged 40 to 50 in good health.

This clonotype was seen a handful of times. The chain couples TRBV6-4 to TRBJ2-2; 8 bases are shared with TRBD1. CDR3 length: 18 amino acids. CDR1 is MRHNA and CDR2 is SNTAGT in the germline V gene. The trim removed 2 bases at V and 2 bases at J, leaving 10 bases unmatched. CDR3 nucleotides: TGTGCCAGCAGTGACCGGACAGGGCCCTATCCAAACACCGGGGAGCTGTTTTTT. This gives the protein CASSDRTGPYPNTGELFF.

This CDR3 reads CSARELLTDTQYF. In nucleotides, the CDR3 is TGCAGTGCTAGAGAACTCTTGACAGATACGCAGTATTTT. The chain has TRBV20-1 and TRBJ2-3, with D hard to call. From germline, CDR1 is DFQATT and CDR2 SNEGSKA (reference sequence). Trimming removed 0 bases at V and 3 bases at J, with 7 bases between. The CDR3 loop spans 13 amino acids.

To note about this clonotype: One junction end disagrees with the germline gene, perhaps due to a read error. The CDR3 is CSARPLQLGQEVNRPQHF. The CDR3, as DNA: TGCAGTGCTAGGCCCTTACAACTCGGACAGGAGGTCAATCGGCCCCAGCATTTT. The gene calls are TRBV20-1 and TRBJ1-5; 7 nucleotides agree with TRBD1. Germline lookup yields CDR1 DFQATT and CDR2 SNEGSKA (reference sequence). The CDR3 extends over 18 amino acids.

This clonotype was found a few times. Given a much more abundant clone one base away, this may be a read error. J is TRBJ2-1 and V is TRBV7-2, with 15 bases that match TRBD2. The CDR3 covers 16 residues. J lost 9 bases, V lost 1 base, and 4 bases had no gene match. The V gene's germline CDR1 is SGHTA and CDR2 FQGNSA. Here the CDR3 DNA reads TGTGCCAGCAGCTTAGGGACTAGCGGGGGGGGGAGTGAGCAGTTCTTC. It translates to CASSLGTSGGGSEQFF.

The chain uses TRBV7-9 and TRBJ2-1; TRBD2 matches 15 bases. CDR1 and CDR2 from the germline V gene are SEHNR and FQNEAQ (reference sequence). There are 20 residues in the CDR3. After removal of 5 bases from V and 0 bases from J, the junction contained 11 bases not matched to a gene. The CDR3 sequence: CASSTQGLAGGPSSYNEQFF. CDR3 in DNA: TGTGCCAGCAGCACACAGGGACTAGCGGGGGGCCCGAGCTCCTACAATGAGCAGTTCTTC.

This clonotype has a count of ten or more. V gene TRBV5-1 combines with J gene TRBJ2-1; possibly TRBD2 for D (6 bases). With 4 bases removed from V and 8 bases from J, the gap between germline ends came to 10 bases. The length of the CDR3 is 12 residues. Germline CDR1 SGHRS, CDR2 YFSETQ. CDR3 sequence reads: CASSPDYHEQFF. In DNA, the CDR3 is TGCGCCAGCAGCCCGGACTATCATGAGCAGTTCTTC.

The rearrangement links TRBV19 to TRBJ2-6; a possible D gene is TRBD2 (5 bases). V was cut by 8 bases and J by 6 bases, with 5 bases left in between. Germline CDR1 reads LNHDA; CDR2 reads SQIVND (reference sequence). The CDR3 loop spans 11 amino acids. CDR3: CASREANVLTF. CDR3 nucleotide sequence: TGTGCCAGTCGGGAGGCCAACGTCCTGACTTTC.

This clonotype was recorded many times. The rearrangement links TRBV5-1 to TRBJ2-3, with TRBD2 matching 9 bases. The CDR3 loop spans 15 amino acids. Germline trimming cut 4 bases from V and 5 bases from J; bases unmatched to any gene: 8. Germline loops: CDR1 SGHRS, CDR2 YFSETQ. The CDR3 nucleotides read TGCGCCAGCAGCACGACCCAAGCGGGGGGAGATACGCAGTATTTT. It encodes CASSTTQAGGDTQYF.

The chain links TRBV29-1 to TRBJ2-5; D gene unclear. Germline V gives CDR1 SQVTM, CDR2 ANQGSEA. V gave up 5 bases and J gave up 7 bases, with 17 bases separating them. The CDR3 covers 13 residues. The CDR3 sequence: CSVYLDRLGTQYF. The CDR3 nucleotides are TGCAGCGTTTACCTGGATAGGCTGGGGACCCAGTACTTC. The full variable domain, in which reference TRBV29-1 and TRBJ2-5 provide the parts outside the CDR3, is SAVISQKPSRDICQRGTSLTIQCQVDSQVTMMFWYRQQPGQSLTLIATANQGSEATYESGFVIDKFPISRPNLTFSTLTVSNMSPEDSSIYLCSVYLDRLGTQYFGPGTRLLVL.

V and J are TRBV5-5 and TRBJ2-1, with 8 bases identical to TRBD1. The ends lost 4 bases at V and 4 bases at J; junction bases unmatched: 4. CDR3 size: 14 residues. The germline CDR1 and CDR2 sequences are SGHKS and YYEKEE (reference sequence). The CDR3 is CASSGQGGYNEQFF. Here the CDR3 DNA reads TGTGCCAGCAGCGGACAGGGAGGTTACAATGAGCAGTTCTTC. Drawing the rest from reference TRBV5-5 and TRBJ2-1, the complete variable domain is DAGVTQSPTHLIKTRGQQVTLRCSPISGHKSVSWYQQVLGQGPQFIFQYYEKEERGRGNFPDRFSARQFPNYSSELNVNALLLGDSALYLCASSGQGGYNEQFFGPGTRLTVL.

Comment on this clonotype: This may arise from a read error, as a much more abundant clone is one base away. The V gene is TRBV3-1, the J gene TRBJ2-7; weak D call: TRBD2 (6 bases). Germline V lookup: CDR1 LGHDT, CDR2 YNNKEL (reference sequence). V was shortened by 3 bases and J by 9 bases, with 21 bases between the two germline ends. The CDR3 is 15 amino acids. The CDR3: CASSQFLGHAEGQYF. CDR3 nucleotides: TGTGCCAGCAGCCAGTTTTTAGGCCACGCGGAGGGGCAGTACTTC.